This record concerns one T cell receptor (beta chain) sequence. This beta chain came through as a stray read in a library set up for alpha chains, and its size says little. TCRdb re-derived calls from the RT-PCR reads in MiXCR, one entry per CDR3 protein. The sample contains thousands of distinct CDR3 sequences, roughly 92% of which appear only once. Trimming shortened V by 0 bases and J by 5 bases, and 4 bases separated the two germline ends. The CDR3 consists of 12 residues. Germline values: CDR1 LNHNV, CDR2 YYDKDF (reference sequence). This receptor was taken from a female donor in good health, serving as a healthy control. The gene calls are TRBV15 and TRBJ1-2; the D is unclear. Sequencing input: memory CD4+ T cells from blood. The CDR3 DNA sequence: TGTGCCACCAGCAGAGAACGATATGGCTACACCTTC. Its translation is CATSRERYGYTF.